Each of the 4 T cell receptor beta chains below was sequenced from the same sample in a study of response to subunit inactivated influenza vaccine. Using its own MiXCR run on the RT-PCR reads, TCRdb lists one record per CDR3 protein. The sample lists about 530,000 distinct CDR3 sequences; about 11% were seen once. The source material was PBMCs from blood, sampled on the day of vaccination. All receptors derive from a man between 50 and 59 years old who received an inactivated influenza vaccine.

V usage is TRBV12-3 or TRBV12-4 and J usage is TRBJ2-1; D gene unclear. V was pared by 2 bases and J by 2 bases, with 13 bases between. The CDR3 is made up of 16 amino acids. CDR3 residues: CASSLLGLATYNEQFF. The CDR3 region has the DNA TGTGCCAGCAGTTTATTAGGGCTTGCCACCTACAATGAGCAGTTCTTC.

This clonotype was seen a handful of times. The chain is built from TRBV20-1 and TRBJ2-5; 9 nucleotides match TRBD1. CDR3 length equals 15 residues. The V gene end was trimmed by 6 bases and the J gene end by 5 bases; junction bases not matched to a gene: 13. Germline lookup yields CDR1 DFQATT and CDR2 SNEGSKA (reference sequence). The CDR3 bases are TGCAGTGCCCCAGCACAGGGGGCTTCGTTGGAGACCCAGTACTTC. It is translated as CSAPAQGASLETQYF.

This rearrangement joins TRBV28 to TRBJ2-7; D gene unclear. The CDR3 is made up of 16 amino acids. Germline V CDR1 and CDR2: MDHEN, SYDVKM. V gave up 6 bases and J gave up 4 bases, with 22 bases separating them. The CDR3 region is CASRLRPEPRIYEQYF. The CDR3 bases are TGTGCCAGCAGACTCAGACCGGAGCCCAGAATTTACGAGCAGTACTTC.

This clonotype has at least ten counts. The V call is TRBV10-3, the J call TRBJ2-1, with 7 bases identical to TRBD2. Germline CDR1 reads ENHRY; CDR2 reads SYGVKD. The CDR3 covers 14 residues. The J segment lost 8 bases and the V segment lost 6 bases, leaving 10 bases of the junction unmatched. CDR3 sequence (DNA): TGTGCCATCAGCTTAGCGGGTAGTGGCTATGAGCAGTTCTTC. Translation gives CAISLAGSGYEQFF.